The 19 T cell receptor beta chains reported below all come from one sample, sequenced in a study of cytomegalovirus exposure and HLA in healthy donors. The study ran its PCR with 60 Vbeta and 13 Jbeta primers. Assay: immunoSEQ multiplex PCR; the TCRdb copy retains only in-frame clones and omits some. This table holds some 40,000 clones, around 58% found once. Sequencing was done on a sample of PBMCs. Source of these receptors: a man in his fifties or sixties in good health and CMV-seropositive.

The chain uses TRBV9 and TRBJ2-3, with D possibly TRBD1 on 6 matching bases. This CDR3 is 16 amino acids long. Per germline, CDR1 SGDLS and CDR2 YYNGEE. V lost 0 bases and J lost 2, with 13 bases in between. CDR3 protein: CASSVAGVVPTDTQYF. For the CDR3, the DNA is TGTGCCAGCAGCGTAGCAGGGGTCGTACCCACAGATACGCAGTATTTT.

In its sample, this clone was seen a few times. V is TRBV30 and J is TRBJ1-4; D gene uncertain. Germline V lookup: CDR1 GTSNPN, CDR2 SVGIG (reference sequence). Trimming cost V 3 bases and J 11 bases, with 13 bases left between them. CDR3 length equals 12 residues. CDR3 amino acids: CAWRAESGKLFF. CDR3 nucleotide sequence: TGTGCCTGGAGAGCTGAAAGCGGCAAACTGTTTTTT.

The chain combines TRBV29-1 with TRBJ2-3; 7 bases are shared with TRBD2. Trimming at V came to 6 bases and at J to 0 bases, leaving 6 bases not matched to a gene. CDR3 length: 14 residues. In germline, CDR1 is SQVTM, CDR2 ANQGSEA. In nucleotides, the CDR3 is TGCAGCGTCATGACTAGCTCTAGCACAGATACGCAGTATTTT. As protein: CSVMTSSSTDTQYF.

Only a few counts were recorded for this clone. J is TRBJ2-7 and V is TRBV2; D unclear. V was trimmed by 5 bases and J by 3 bases, leaving 17 bases between them. The germline V gene has CDR1 SNHLY and CDR2 FYNNEI. The CDR3 loop spans 15 amino acids. The chain's CDR3 is CASSTTPPSIYEQYF. The CDR3 nucleotides read TGTGCCAGCAGTACCACTCCGCCCTCGATCTACGAGCAGTACTTC.

V and J are TRBV7-2 and TRBJ1-4, with TRBD1 as a possible D gene (6 bases). V lost 5 bases and J lost 7, with 17 bases in between. CDR1 and CDR2 from the germline V gene are SGHTA and FQGNSA. The CDR3 runs to 15 residues. CDR3 in DNA: TGTGCCAGCAGCCGTCCGACAGGAGGTTTTGAAAAACTGTTTTTT. Translation: CASSRPTGGFEKLFF. The full variable domain, in which reference TRBV7-2 and TRBJ1-4 provide the parts outside the CDR3, is GAGVSQSPSNKVTEKGKDVELRCDPISGHTALYWYRQSLGQGLEFLIYFQGNSAPDKSGLPSDRFSAERTGGSVSTLTIQRTQQEDSAVYLCASSRPTGGFEKLFFGSGTQLSVL.

The sample holds a few counts of this clone. The chain uses TRBV4-3 and TRBJ1-1; TRBD1 aligns across 8 bases. This CDR3 spans 17 amino acids. Germline-derived CDR1 and CDR2 are LGHNA and YSLEER. Trimming cost V 3 bases and J 1 base; bases outside gene matches: 10. The CDR3 sequence is CASSQLLLQGGNTEAFF. CDR3 DNA sequence: TGCGCCAGCAGCCAGCTTCTTTTACAGGGGGGGAACACTGAAGCTTTCTTT.

This clone was seen only once. The chain carries TRBV4-2 and TRBJ1-5, with TRBD1 as a possible D gene (5 bases). CDR3 length equals 15 residues. The germline CDR1 and CDR2 sequences are LGHNA and YNFKEQ. The ends were cut back, 1 base at V and 6 bases at J, with 13 bases in the middle. CDR3 region: CASSQVSQASQPQHF. The DNA for the CDR3 is TGTGCCAGCAGCCAAGTCTCACAGGCCTCTCAGCCCCAGCATTTT.

The rearrangement links TRBV12-2 to TRBJ2-5; TRBD2 reflects the table's D call only, with no check against the DNA. TRBV12-2 is a pseudogene locus. The CDR3 runs to 15 residues. In DNA form, the CDR3 reads TGTGCAAGTCGCCCCAGACTAGCGGGACTGGAGACCCAGTACTTC. Translated: CASRPRLAGLETQYF.

This chain links TRBV13 with TRBJ2-7; D is perhaps TRBD1 (5 bases). Trimming left V 5 bases short and J 1 base short, with 12 bases between. The CDR3 is 14 amino acids. Germline V gives CDR1 PRHDT, CDR2 FYEKMQ (reference sequence). The CDR3: CASSLTTESYEQYF. DNA of the CDR3: TGTGCCAGCAGCCTAACGACAGAATCCTACGAGCAGTACTTC.

The V call is TRBV13, the J call TRBJ2-2; TRBD2 matches 8 bases. With V trimmed by 5 bases and J by 1 base, 3 bases remained unmatched. This CDR3 is built from 15 residues. Germline CDR1 PRHDT, CDR2 FYEKMQ (reference sequence). The CDR3 region has the DNA TGTGCCAGCAGCCGTAGCGGGAAGAACACCGGGGAGCTGTTTTTT. It yields the protein CASSRSGKNTGELFF.

V gene TRBV5-4 combines with J gene TRBJ2-2, with 7 bases fitting TRBD1. CDR3 size: 14 residues. Germline V gene sequence: CDR1 SGHNT, CDR2 YYREEE (reference sequence). J gave up 6 bases and V 3 bases, and 5 bases lay outside the gene matches. CDR3 in DNA: TGTGCCAGCAGCTCACCTCAGGGGGCCGGGGAGCTGTTTTTT. It encodes CASSSPQGAGELFF. Filled out from reference TRBV5-4 and TRBJ2-2, the complete variable domain reads ETGVTQSPTHLIKTRGQQVTLRCSSQSGHNTVSWYQQALGQGPQFIFQYYREEENGRGNFPPRFSGLQFPNYSSELNVNALELDDSALYLCASSSPQGAGELFFGEGSRLTVL.

This clone is judged medium-sized (0.01 to 0.1%). The rearrangement uses TRBV5-8 and TRBJ2-1; no definite D call. V was clipped by 0 bases and J by 5 bases, with 24 bases between them. This CDR3 contains 19 residues. From germline, CDR1 is SGHTS and CDR2 YDEGEE. The CDR3 is CASSLGWWATEVLNNEQFF. CDR3 bases: TGTGCCAGCAGCTTGGGATGGTGGGCCACTGAAGTTCTAAACAATGAGCAGTTCTTC. Complete variable domain (other parts from reference TRBV5-8 and TRBJ2-1): EAGVTQSPTHLIKTRGQQATLRCSPISGHTSVYWYQQALGLGLQFLLWYDEGEERNRGNFPPRFSGRQFPNYSSELNVNALELEDSALYLCASSLGWWATEVLNNEQFFGPGTRLTVL.

The chain carries TRBV7-9 and TRBJ1-2; D perhaps matches TRBD1 (6 bases). The CDR3 is made up of 15 amino acids. Germline loops: CDR1 SEHNR, CDR2 FQNEAQ (reference sequence). The V and J ends lost 2 bases and 6 bases respectively, with 16 bases between them. CDR3 sequence (DNA): TGTGCCAGCAGCTTATCTGTGACAGGCAGTCATGGCTACACCTTC. Residues: CASSLSVTGSHGYTF.

This chain connects TRBV5-4 to TRBJ2-2; 12 bases match TRBD2. With 4 bases clipped from V and 4 bases from J, the junction kept 5 bases outside the gene matches. The CDR3 consists of 16 residues. From germline, CDR1 is SGHNT and CDR2 YYREEE (reference sequence). CDR3 DNA: TGTGCCAGCAGCCCCGGGACTAGCGGGCCCACCGGGGAGCTGTTTTTT. Translation gives CASSPGTSGPTGELFF.

This chain connects TRBV7-9 to TRBJ1-1, with D perhaps TRBD1 (5 bases). From germline, CDR1 is SEHNR and CDR2 FQNEAQ (reference sequence). V lost 5 bases and J lost 1, with 14 bases in between. The CDR3 runs to 15 residues. The CDR3 bases are TGTGCCAGCAGCCCAAACCGGGGGACGAACACTGAAGCTTTCTTT. Its protein product is CASSPNRGTNTEAFF.

The J gene is TRBJ2-3, the V gene TRBV6-1; 10 bases fit TRBD2. The ends lost 2 bases at V and 4 bases at J; junction bases unmatched: 9. Looked up from germline, CDR1 is MNHNS and CDR2 is SASEGT. CDR3 size: 17 residues. The CDR3 loop reads CASSEWASGSIADTQYF. The DNA of the CDR3 is TGTGCCAGCAGTGAATGGGCTAGCGGGAGTATAGCAGATACGCAGTATTTT.

This sequence joins TRBV9 and TRBJ2-7; D unresolved. The V end lost 2 bases, the J end lost 7 bases, and 16 bases lay between the germline ends. This CDR3 contains 14 residues. The V gene's germline CDR1 is SGDLS and CDR2 YYNGEE. The CDR3 loop reads CASSVSLHKEEQYF. The CDR3 DNA follows: TGTGCCAGCAGCGTCTCACTACATAAAGAAGAGCAGTACTTC. The full variable domain, with the rest looked up from reference TRBV9 and TRBJ2-7, is DSGVTQTPKHLITATGQRVTLRCSPRSGDLSVYWYQQSLDQGLQFLIQYYNGEERAKGNILERFSAQQFPDLHSELNLSSLELGDSALYFCASSVSLHKEEQYFGPGTRLTVT.

V and J are TRBV7-6 and TRBJ2-3; 11 bases fit TRBD2. Germline CDR1 and CDR2: SGHVS and FNYEAQ. The trim removed 2 bases at V and 2 bases at J, leaving 9 bases unmatched. The CDR3 has 18 amino acids. The CDR3: CASSLNTLAGGPTDTQYF. CDR3 bases: TGTGCCAGCAGCTTAAATACTCTAGCGGGAGGACCCACAGATACGCAGTATTTT.

V gene TRBV23-1 combines with J gene TRBJ2-3, with 8 bases that match TRBD2. TRBV23-1 belongs to the ORF category, with a function that is uncertain. The CDR3 contains 15 residues. Trimming removed 4 bases from V and 2 bases from J; junction bases left unmatched: 5. The CDR3 is CASSRLGLATDTQYF. The CDR3 DNA reads TGCGCCAGCAGTCGCCTAGGACTAGCCACAGATACGCAGTATTTT.